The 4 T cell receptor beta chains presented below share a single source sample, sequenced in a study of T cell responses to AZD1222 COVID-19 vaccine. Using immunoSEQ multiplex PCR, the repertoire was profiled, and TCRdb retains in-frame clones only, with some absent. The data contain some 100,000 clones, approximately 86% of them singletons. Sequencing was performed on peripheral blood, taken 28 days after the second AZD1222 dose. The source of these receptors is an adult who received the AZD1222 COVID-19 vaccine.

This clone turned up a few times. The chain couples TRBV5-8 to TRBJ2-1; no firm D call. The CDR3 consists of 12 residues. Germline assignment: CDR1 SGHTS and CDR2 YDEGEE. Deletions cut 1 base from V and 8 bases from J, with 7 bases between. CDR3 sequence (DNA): TGTGCCAGCAGCTTGAGTTTTGATGAGCAGTTCTTC. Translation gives CASSLSFDEQFF.

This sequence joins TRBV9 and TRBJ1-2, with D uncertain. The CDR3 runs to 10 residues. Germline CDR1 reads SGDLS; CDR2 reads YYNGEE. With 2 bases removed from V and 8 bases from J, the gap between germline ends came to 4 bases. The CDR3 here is CASSVGGYTF. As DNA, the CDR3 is TGTGCCAGCAGCGTCGGGGGCTACACCTTC.

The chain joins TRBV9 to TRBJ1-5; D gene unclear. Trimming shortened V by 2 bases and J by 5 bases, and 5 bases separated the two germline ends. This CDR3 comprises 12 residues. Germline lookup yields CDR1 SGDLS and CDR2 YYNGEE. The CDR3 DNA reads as TGTGCCAGCAGCGTGGCTGATCAGCCCCAGCATTTT. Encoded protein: CASSVADQPQHF.

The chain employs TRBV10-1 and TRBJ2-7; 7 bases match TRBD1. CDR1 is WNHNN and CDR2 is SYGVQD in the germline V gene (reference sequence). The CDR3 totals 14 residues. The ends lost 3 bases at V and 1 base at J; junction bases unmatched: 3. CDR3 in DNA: TGCGCCAGCAGTGACCGGGACAGTTCCTACGAGCAGTACTTC. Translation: CASSDRDSSYEQYF.